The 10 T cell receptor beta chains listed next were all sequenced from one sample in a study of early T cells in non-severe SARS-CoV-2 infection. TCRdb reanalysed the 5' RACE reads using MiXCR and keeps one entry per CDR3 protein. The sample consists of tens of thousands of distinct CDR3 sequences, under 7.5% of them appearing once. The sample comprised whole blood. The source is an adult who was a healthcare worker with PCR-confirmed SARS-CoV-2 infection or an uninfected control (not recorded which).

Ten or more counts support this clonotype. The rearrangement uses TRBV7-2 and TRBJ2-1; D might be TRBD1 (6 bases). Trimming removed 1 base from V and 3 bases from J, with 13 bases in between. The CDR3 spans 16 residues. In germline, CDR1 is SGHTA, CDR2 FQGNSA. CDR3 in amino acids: CASSLGSGASYNEQFF. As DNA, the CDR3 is TGTGCCAGCAGCTTAGGTTCAGGGGCAAGCTACAATGAGCAGTTCTTC.

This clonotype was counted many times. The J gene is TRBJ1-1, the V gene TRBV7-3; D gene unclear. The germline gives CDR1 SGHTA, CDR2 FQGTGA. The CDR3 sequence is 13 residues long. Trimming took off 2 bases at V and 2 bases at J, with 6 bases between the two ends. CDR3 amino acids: CASSLGANTEAFF. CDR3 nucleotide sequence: TGTGCCAGCAGCTTAGGAGCTAACACTGAAGCTTTCTTT. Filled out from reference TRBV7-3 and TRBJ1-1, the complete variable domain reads GAGVSQTPSNKVTEKGKYVELRCDPISGHTALYWYRQSLGQGPEFLIYFQGTGAADDSGLPNDRFFAVRPEGSVSTLKIQRTERGDSAVYLCASSLGANTEAFFGQGTRLTVV.

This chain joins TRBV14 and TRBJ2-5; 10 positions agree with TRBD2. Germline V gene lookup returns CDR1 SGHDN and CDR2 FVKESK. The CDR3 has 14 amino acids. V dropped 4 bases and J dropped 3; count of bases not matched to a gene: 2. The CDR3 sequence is CASSLSGGEETQYF. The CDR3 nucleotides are TGTGCCAGCAGCCTAAGCGGGGGGGAAGAGACCCAGTACTTC.

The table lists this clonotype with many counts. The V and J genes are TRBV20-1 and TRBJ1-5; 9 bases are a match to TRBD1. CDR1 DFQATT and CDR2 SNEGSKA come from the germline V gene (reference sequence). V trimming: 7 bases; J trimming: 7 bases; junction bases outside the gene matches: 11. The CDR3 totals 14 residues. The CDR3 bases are TGCAGTGTCCCTACAGGGGGCCTAGAACAGCCCCAGCATTTT. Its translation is CSVPTGGLEQPQHF.

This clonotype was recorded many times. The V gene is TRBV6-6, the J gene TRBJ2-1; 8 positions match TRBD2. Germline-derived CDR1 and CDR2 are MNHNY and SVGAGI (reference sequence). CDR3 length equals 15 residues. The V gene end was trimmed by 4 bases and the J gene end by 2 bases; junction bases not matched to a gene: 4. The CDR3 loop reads CASSFRGGTYNEQFF. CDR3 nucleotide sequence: TGTGCCAGCAGTTTTCGGGGGGGGACCTACAATGAGCAGTTCTTC.

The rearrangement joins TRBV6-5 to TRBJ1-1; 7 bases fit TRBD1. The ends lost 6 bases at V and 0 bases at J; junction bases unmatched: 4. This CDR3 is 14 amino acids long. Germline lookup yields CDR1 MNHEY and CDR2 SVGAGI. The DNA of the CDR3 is TGTGCCAGCAGACTCGGGACAGTGAACACTGAAGCTTTCTTT. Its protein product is CASRLGTVNTEAFF.

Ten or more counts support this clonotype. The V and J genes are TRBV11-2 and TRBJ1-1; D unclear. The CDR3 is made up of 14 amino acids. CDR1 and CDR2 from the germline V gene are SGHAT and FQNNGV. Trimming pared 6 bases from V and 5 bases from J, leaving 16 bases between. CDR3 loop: CASSFAWSQTEAFF. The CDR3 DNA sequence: TGTGCCAGCAGTTTCGCCTGGTCTCAGACTGAAGCTTTCTTT.

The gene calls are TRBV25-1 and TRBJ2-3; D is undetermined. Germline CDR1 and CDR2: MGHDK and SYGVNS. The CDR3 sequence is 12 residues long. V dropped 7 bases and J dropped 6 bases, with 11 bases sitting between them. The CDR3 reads CASTDRRDTQYF. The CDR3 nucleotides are TGTGCCAGCACAGACCGGCGGGATACGCAGTATTTT.

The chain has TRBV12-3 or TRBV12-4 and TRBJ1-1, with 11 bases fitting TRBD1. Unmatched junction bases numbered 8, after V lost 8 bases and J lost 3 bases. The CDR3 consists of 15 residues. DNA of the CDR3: TGTGCCAGCGGGGACAGGGGGAACGTCTACACTGAAGCTTTCTTT. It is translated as CASGDRGNVYTEAFF.

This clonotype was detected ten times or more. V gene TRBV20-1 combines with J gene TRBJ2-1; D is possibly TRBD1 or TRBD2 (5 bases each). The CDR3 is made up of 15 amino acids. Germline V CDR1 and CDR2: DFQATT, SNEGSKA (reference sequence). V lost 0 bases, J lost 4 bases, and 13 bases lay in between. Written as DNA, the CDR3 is TGCAGTGCTAGAGAAACGGGGACGGTTTACAATGAGCAGTTCTTC. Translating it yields CSARETGTVYNEQFF.